Reported below is one T cell receptor beta chain. The starting material, 2 million PBMCs stored at -80 C, gave rise to the unsorted libraries. The CDR3 runs 18 residues. CDR1 is SGHTA and CDR2 is FQGNSA in the germline V gene. V dropped 1 base and J dropped 2 bases, with 15 bases sitting between them. The sample originates from a study of neurological immune-mediated disorders. From the 5' RACE reads, TCRdb called clonotypes with MiXCR, one entry per CDR3 protein. The table shows about 28,000 distinct CDR3 sequences, with 9.5% to 13% occurring only once. The receptor was isolated from a woman aged 55-69 years in good health. The source material was PBMCs. The chain has TRBV7-2 and TRBJ1-6, with D possibly matching TRBD1 (5 bases). The CDR3 is CASSLEQRGSTYNSPLHF. For the CDR3, the DNA is TGTGCCAGCAGCTTAGAGCAGCGGGGCTCCACCTATAATTCACCCCTCCACTTT.